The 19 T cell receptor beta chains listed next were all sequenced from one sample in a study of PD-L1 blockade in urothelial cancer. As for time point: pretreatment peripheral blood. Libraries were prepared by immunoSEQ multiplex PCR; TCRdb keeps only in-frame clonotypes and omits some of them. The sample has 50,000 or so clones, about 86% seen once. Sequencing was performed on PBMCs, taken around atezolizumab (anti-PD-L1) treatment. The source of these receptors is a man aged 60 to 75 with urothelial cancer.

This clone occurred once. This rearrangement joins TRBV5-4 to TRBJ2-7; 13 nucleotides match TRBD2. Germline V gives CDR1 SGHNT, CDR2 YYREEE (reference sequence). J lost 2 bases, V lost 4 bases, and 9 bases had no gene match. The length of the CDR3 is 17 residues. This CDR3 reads CASSLPGLAGDTYEQYF. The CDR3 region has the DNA TGTGCCAGCAGCCTCCCCGGACTAGCGGGGGATACCTACGAGCAGTACTTC. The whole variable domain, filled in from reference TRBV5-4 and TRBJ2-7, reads ETGVTQSPTHLIKTRGQQVTLRCSSQSGHNTVSWYQQALGQGPQFIFQYYREEENGRGNFPPRFSGLQFPNYSSELNVNALELDDSALYLCASSLPGLAGDTYEQYFGPGTRLTVT.

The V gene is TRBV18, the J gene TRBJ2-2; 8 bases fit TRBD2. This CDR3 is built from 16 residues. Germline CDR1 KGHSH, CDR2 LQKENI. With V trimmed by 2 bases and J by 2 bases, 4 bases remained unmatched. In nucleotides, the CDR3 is TGTGCCAGCTCACCAATTAGCGGGGCCAACACCGGGGAGCTGTTTTTT. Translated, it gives CASSPISGANTGELFF.

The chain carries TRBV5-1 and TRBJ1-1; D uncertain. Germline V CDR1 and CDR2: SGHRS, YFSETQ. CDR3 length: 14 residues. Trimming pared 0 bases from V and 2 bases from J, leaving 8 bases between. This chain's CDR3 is CASSLDSFNTEAFF. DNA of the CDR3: TGCGCCAGCAGCTTGGACAGTTTTAACACTGAAGCTTTCTTT.

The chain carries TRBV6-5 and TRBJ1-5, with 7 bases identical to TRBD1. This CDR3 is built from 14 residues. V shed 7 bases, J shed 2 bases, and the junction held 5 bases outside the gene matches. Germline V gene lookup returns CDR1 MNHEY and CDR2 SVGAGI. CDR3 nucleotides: TGTGCCAGCAAACCGGACAGGCGCAATCAGCCCCAGCATTTT. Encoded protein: CASKPDRRNQPQHF.

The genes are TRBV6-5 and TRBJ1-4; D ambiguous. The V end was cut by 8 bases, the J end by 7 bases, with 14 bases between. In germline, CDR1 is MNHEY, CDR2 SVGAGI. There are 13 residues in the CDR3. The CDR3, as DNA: TGTGCCAGCTCCAAACCGGGAGTTGAAAAACTGTTTTTT. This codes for CASSKPGVEKLFF.

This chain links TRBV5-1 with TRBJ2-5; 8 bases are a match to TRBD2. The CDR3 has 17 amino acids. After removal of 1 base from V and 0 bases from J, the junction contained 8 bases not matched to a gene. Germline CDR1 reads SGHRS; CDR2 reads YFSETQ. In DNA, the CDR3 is TGCGCCAGCAGCTTGTGGTTGGGCGGGAGGTACCAAGAGACCCAGTACTTC. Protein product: CASSLWLGGRYQETQYF.

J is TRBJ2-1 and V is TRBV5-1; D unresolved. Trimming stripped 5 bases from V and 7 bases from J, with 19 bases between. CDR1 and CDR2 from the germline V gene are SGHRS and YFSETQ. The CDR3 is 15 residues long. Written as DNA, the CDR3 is TGCGCCAGCAGACTGACGGGTAAGAGTAATAATGAGCAGTTCTTC. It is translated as CASRLTGKSNNEQFF.

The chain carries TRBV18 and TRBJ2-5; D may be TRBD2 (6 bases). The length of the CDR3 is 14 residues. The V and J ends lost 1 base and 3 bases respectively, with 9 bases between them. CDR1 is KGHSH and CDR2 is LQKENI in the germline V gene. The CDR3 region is CASSPRDSEETQYF. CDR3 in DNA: TGTGCCAGCTCACCACGGGACTCGGAAGAGACCCAGTACTTC.

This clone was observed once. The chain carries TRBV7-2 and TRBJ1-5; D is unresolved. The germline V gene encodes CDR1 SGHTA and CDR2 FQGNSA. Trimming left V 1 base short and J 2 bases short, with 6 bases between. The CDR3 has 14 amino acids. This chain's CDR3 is CASSLVGGNQPQHF. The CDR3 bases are TGTGCCAGCAGCTTAGTCGGGGGCAATCAGCCCCAGCATTTT.

The CDR3 DNA reads TGTGCCAGCAGCGGGACAGCCTCTTACCGGGCCAACGTCCTGACTTTC. Encoded protein: CASSGTASYRANVLTF. This chain connects TRBV2 to TRBJ2-6; 7 nucleotides align to TRBD1. CDR1 SNHLY and CDR2 FYNNEI come from the germline V gene. The CDR3 has 16 amino acids. V lost 6 bases to trimming and J lost 5 bases; unmatched junction nucleotides: 10.

The CDR3 DNA reads as TGTGCCTGGATCCGACAGGGGGCCGCCACAGATACGCAGTATTTT. The encoded protein is CAWIRQGAATDTQYF. V usage is TRBV30 and J usage is TRBJ2-3; 10 bases are a match to TRBD1. This CDR3 has 15 amino acids. The germline CDR1 and CDR2 sequences are GTSNPN and SVGIG (reference sequence). J lost 2 bases, V lost 4 bases, and 6 bases had no gene match.

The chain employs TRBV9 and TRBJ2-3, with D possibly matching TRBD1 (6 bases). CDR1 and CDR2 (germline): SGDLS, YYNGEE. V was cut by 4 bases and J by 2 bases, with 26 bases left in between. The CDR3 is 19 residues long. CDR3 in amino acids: CASSPRALSGAAYTDTQYF. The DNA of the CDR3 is TGTGCCAGCAGCCCGCGAGCCCTCTCAGGGGCGGCCTACACAGATACGCAGTATTTT.

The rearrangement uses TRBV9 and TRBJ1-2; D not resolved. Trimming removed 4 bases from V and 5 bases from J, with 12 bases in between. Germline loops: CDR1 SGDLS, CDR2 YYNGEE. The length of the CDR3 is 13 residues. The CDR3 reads CASSTRAGYGYTF. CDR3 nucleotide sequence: TGTGCCAGCAGCACCCGAGCCGGGTATGGCTACACCTTC.

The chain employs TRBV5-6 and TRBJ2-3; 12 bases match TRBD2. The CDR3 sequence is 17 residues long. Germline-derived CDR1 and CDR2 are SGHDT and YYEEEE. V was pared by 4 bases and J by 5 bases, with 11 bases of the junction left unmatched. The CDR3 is CASSAQRLAGDLDTQYF. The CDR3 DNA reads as TGTGCCAGCAGCGCACAACGACTAGCGGGAGATCTAGATACGCAGTATTTT. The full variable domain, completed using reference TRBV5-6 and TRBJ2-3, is DAGVTQSPTHLIKTRGQQVTLRCSPKSGHDTVSWYQQALGQGPQFIFQYYEEEERQRGNFPDRFSGHQFPNYSSELNVNALLLGDSALYLCASSAQRLAGDLDTQYFGPGTRLTVL.

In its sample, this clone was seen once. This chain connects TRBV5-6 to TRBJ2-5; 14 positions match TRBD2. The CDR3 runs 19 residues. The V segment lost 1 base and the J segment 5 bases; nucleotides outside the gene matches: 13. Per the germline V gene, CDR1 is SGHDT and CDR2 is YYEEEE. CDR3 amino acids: CASSLTVEGLAGGRETQYF. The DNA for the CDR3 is TGTGCCAGCAGCTTGACGGTAGAAGGACTAGCGGGGGGTCGGGAGACCCAGTACTTC. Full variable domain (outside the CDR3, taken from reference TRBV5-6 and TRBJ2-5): DAGVTQSPTHLIKTRGQQVTLRCSPKSGHDTVSWYQQALGQGPQFIFQYYEEEERQRGNFPDRFSGHQFPNYSSELNVNALLLGDSALYLCASSLTVEGLAGGRETQYFGPGTRLLVL.

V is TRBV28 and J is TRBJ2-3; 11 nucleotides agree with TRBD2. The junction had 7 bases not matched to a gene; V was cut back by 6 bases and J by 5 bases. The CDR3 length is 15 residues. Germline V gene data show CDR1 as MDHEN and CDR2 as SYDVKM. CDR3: CASSSFGLAGDTQYF. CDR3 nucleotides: TGTGCCAGCAGCTCCTTTGGACTAGCGGGAGATACGCAGTATTTT.

The CDR3 spells CASSKGGGGPSYEQYF. DNA for the CDR3: TGTGCCAGCAGCAAAGGTGGAGGTGGCCCCTCCTACGAGCAGTACTTC. V gene TRBV21-1 combines with J gene TRBJ2-7; the table's D gene call, TRBD2, was not cross checked with the DNA. TRBV21-1 is annotated as a pseudogene. CDR3 length: 16 amino acids.

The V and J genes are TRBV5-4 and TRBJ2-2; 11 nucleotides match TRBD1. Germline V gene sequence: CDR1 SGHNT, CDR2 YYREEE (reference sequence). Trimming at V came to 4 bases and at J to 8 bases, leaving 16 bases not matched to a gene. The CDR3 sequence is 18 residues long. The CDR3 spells CASSVQGQGARRSGELFF. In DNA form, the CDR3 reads TGTGCCAGCAGCGTTCAAGGACAGGGGGCAAGGAGGTCGGGGGAGCTGTTTTTT.

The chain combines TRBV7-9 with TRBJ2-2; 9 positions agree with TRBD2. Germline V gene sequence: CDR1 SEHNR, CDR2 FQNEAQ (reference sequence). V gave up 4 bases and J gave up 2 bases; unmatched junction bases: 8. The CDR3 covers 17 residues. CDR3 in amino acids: CASSYRGGLANTGELFF. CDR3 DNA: TGTGCCAGCAGCTACCGCGGGGGACTAGCTAACACCGGGGAGCTGTTTTTT. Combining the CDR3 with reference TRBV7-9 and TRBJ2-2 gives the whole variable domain DTGVSQNPRHKITKRGQNVTFRCDPISEHNRLYWYRQTLGQGPEFLTYFQNEAQLEKSRLLSDRFSAERPKGSFSTLEIQRTEQGDSAMYLCASSYRGGLANTGELFFGEGSRLTVL.